Shown below are 2 T cell receptor beta chains from a single sample sequenced in a study of OX40 agonist ivuxolimab in advanced cancers. TCRdb keeps only in-frame clones here, not all; method: immunoSEQ multiplex PCR. The sample holds 90,000 or so clones, roughly nine tenths seen once. This sample comprised CD4+ or CD8+ T cells sorted from blood, obtained in a trial of the OX40 agonist ivuxolimab. The receptors come from an adult with an advanced solid tumor such as melanoma, head and neck, liver or kidney cancer.

This clone was seen just once. The V gene is TRBV7-3, the J gene TRBJ2-2, with D uncertain. The CDR3 is 13 residues long. Trimming cost V 4 bases and J 3 bases, with 6 bases left between them. CDR1 SGHTA and CDR2 FQGTGA come from the germline V gene. CDR3 in amino acids: CASSSLDTGELFF. Here the CDR3 DNA reads TGTGCCAGCAGCTCCTTGGACACCGGGGAGCTGTTTTTT.

The CDR3 sequence: CSVEGGRGYTF. In nucleotides, the CDR3 is TGCAGCGTTGAAGGAGGTCGCGGCTACACCTTC. The V and J genes are TRBV29-1 and TRBJ1-2; D is undetermined. The germline CDR1 and CDR2 sequences are SQVTM and ANQGSEA. The CDR3 consists of 11 residues. Deletions cut 1 base from V and 8 bases from J, with 8 bases between.